This TCR beta chain emerged from a study of T cells expressing NK-cell markers. Turning to the study itself: Within the sequenced cohort of eight donors, seven exhibited HCMV seropositivity and one was seronegative.

Germline V gene data show CDR1 as MDHEN and CDR2 as SYDVKM. The CDR3 sequence is 13 residues long. TCRdb reprocessed the 5' RACE reads, keeping one entry per CDR3 protein, no DNA. This table holds 300,000 to 450,000 distinct CDR3 sequences. This receptor was identified in a man aged 18 to 69 in good health. V gene TRBV28 combines with J gene TRBJ1-2. The specimen sequenced was blood T cells: a sorted CD56 or NKG2C T cell subset, CD4+ or CD8+ T cells, or bulk PBMC T cells (not recorded which). The chain's CDR3 is CASRDMAVFGYTF.